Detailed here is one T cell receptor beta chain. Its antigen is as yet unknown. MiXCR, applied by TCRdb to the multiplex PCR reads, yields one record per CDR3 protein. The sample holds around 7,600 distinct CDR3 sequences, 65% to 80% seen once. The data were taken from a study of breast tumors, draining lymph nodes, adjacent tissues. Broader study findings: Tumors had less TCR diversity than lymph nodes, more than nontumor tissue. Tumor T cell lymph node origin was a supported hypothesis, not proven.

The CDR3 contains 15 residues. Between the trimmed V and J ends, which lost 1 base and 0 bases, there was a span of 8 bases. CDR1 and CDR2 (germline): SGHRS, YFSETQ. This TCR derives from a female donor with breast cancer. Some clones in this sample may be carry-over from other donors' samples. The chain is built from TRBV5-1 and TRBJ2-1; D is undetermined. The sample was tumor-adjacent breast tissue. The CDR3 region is CASSLLESSYNEQFF. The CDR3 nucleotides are TGCGCCAGCAGCTTGCTCGAGAGCTCCTACAATGAGCAGTTCTTC.